The rows below give T cell receptor beta chains drawn from one sample of a study of T cells after yellow fever vaccination. TCRdb re-called the 5' RACE reads through MiXCR, storing one row per CDR3 protein. The repertoire includes roughly 160,000 distinct CDR3 sequences, approximately 6.7% of them detected once, and under 3% sits in the top ten. Sequenced here: CD4+ T cells sorted from PBMCs, sampled roughly 5 days after the first yellow fever vaccination. The receptors originated from a man between 18 and 29 years old who received the YFV17D yellow fever vaccine. CDR3s include the opening cysteine and the closing phenylalanine or tryptophan. Each record gives: J gene, D gene, V gene, clone size, CDR3 protein, CDR3 DNA. D genes are given only for firm matches. Not every row has a clone size; where given, it reads once, few, many or a size class.

>TRBJ1-5|NA|TRBV28|many
CASNQAAASGTNQPQHF
TGTGCCAGCAATCAAGCTGCGGCAAGCGGGACGAATCAGCCCCAGCATTTT
>TRBJ2-5|NA|TRBV18|few
CASSPSGAQETQYF
TGTGCCAGCTCACCTTCAGGGGCTCAAGAGACCCAGTACTTC
>TRBJ1-1|NA|TRBV5-4|few
CASSPRGGGITEAFF
TGTGCCAGCAGCCCAAGGGGAGGGGGAATCACTGAAGCTTTCTTT
>TRBJ2-1|NA|TRBV10-3|many
CAISGYTTKTGEQFF
TGTGCCATCAGTGGATATACTACCAAAACCGGTGAGCAGTTCTTC
>TRBJ2-2|NA|TRBV7-2|many
CASSDRIANTGELFF
TGTGCCAGCAGCGACAGGATTGCGAACACCGGGGAGCTGTTTTTT
>TRBJ1-4|TRBD1|TRBV20-1|few
CSAPDRVDEKLFF
TGCAGTGCTCCCGACAGGGTGGATGAAAAACTGTTTTTT
>TRBJ1-1|NA|TRBV20-1|many
CSASPGYMNTEAFF
TGCAGTGCTAGTCCCGGCTACATGAACACTGAAGCTTTCTTT
>TRBJ1-2|TRBD1|TRBV20-1|many
CSAIRGPREGYTF
TGCAGTGCTATCAGGGGGCCTAGAGAAGGCTACACCTTC
>TRBJ1-4|TRBD1|TRBV12-3/TRBV12-4|few
CASRTGGGNEKLFF
TGTGCCAGCAGAACAGGGGGTGGTAATGAAAAACTGTTTTTT
>TRBJ2-3|NA|TRBV5-6|many
CASSWGSSTDTQYF
TGTGCCAGCAGCTGGGGGTCTAGCACAGATACGCAGTATTTT
>TRBJ2-1|TRBD2|TRBV7-2|NA
CASSLGLAGNNEQFF
TGTGCCAGCAGCTTAGGGCTAGCGGGGAACAATGAGCAGTTCTTC
>TRBJ1-2|NA|TRBV10-3|NA
CAISESMGRERSYGYTF
TGTGCCATCAGTGAGTCGATGGGCAGGGAGAGGAGCTATGGCTACACCTTC
>TRBJ2-5|TRBD2|TRBV7-6|many
CASSLFPGTSGGAGETQYF
TGTGCCAGCAGCTTATTTCCCGGGACTAGCGGGGGGGCCGGGGAGACCCAGTACTTC
>TRBJ1-3|TRBD1|TRBV3-1|NA
CASSQVGGDGNTIYF
TGTGCCAGCAGCCAAGTAGGGGGCGACGGAAACACCATATATTTT
>TRBJ2-5|NA|TRBV12-5|many
CASGNGRLGQQETQYF
TGTGCTAGTGGGAATGGTAGACTAGGCCAGCAGGAGACCCAGTACTTC
>TRBJ2-4|NA|TRBV12-3/TRBV12-4|many
CASSVSSGGLLNIQYF
TGTGCCAGCAGCGTCTCTTCCGGGGGCCTACTAAACATTCAGTACTTC
>TRBJ2-6|NA|TRBV7-9|many
CASSSNSGANVLTF
TGTGCCAGCAGCTCCAACTCTGGGGCCAACGTCCTGACTTTC
>TRBJ1-5|NA|TRBV6-5|few
CASSYPKRQALSNQPQHF
TGTGCCAGCAGTTACCCAAAACGACAGGCACTTAGCAATCAGCCCCAGCATTTT
>TRBJ2-5|NA|TRBV5-1|many
CASSLGGLLDQETQYF
TGCGCCAGCAGCTTGGGGGGATTGTTGGACCAAGAGACCCAGTACTTC
>TRBJ2-3|NA|TRBV6-5|many
CASSYTITDTQYF
TGTGCCAGCAGTTATACTATCACAGATACGCAGTATTTT
>TRBJ2-1|TRBD2|TRBV4-1|few
CASSRLGGGANYNEQFF
TGCGCCAGCAGCCGACTTGGCGGGGGGGCGAATTACAATGAGCAGTTCTTC
>TRBJ2-5|TRBD2|TRBV7-9|NA
CASTPGGGETQYF
TGTGCCAGTACCCCCGGGGGAGGGGAGACCCAGTACTTC
>TRBJ2-5|NA|TRBV5-1|few
CASSFVEETQYF
TGCGCCAGCAGCTTCGTAGAAGAGACCCAGTACTTC
>TRBJ1-1|TRBD1|TRBV24-1|NA
CATSDGGGGNTEAFF
TGTGCCACCAGTGATGGAGGGGGCGGGAACACTGAAGCTTTCTTT
>TRBJ2-1|NA|TRBV7-2|many
CASSLVRGDLGEQFF
TGTGCCAGCAGCTTAGTCCGGGGAGACCTTGGTGAGCAGTTCTTC
>TRBJ2-1|TRBD2|TRBV4-1|many
CASRRTSGGYSYNEQFF
TGCGCCAGCAGACGAACTAGCGGGGGGTACTCCTACAATGAGCAGTTCTTC
>TRBJ2-5|NA|TRBV20-1|NA
CSAGGVAGLQETQYF
TGCAGTGCTGGGGGTGTGGCCGGGTTACAAGAGACCCAGTACTTC
>TRBJ2-1|TRBD2|TRBV7-2|many
CASRAPGLETYEQFF
TGTGCCAGCAGGGCTCCGGGACTAGAAACCTATGAGCAGTTCTTC
>TRBJ1-4|NA|TRBV18|NA
CASSPRGGHNEKLFF
TGTGCCAGCTCACCTCGCGGGGGTCACAATGAAAAACTGTTTTTT
>TRBJ1-1|TRBD1|TRBV6-2/TRBV6-3|many
CASRERQGVAEAFF
TGTGCCAGCAGGGAGCGACAGGGGGTCGCTGAAGCTTTCTTT
>TRBJ2-3|TRBD2|TRBV4-2|NA
CASSPLAGGLADTQYF
TGTGCCAGCAGCCCATTAGCGGGGGGGCTCGCAGATACGCAGTATTTT
>TRBJ2-6|TRBD2|TRBV9|few
CASSVEPAGDSGANVLTF
TGTGCCAGCAGCGTAGAGCCAGCGGGGGACTCTGGGGCCAACGTCCTGACTTTC
>TRBJ1-2|NA|TRBV7-2|many
CASSSRLGRSTYGYTF
TGTGCCAGCAGCTCCCGTTTGGGACGTTCAACCTATGGCTACACCTTC
>TRBJ2-3|NA|TRBV15|NA
CATSSEDGQTQYF
TGTGCCACCAGCAGTGAGGACGGACAGACGCAGTATTTT
>TRBJ1-2|TRBD1|TRBV20-1|many
CSATRQGGGYTF
TGCAGTGCTACCCGACAGGGGGGTGGCTACACCTTC
>TRBJ1-5|TRBD1|TRBV20-1|many
CSAAQGAGQPQHF
TGCAGTGCTGCACAGGGGGCTGGTCAGCCCCAGCATTTT
>TRBJ1-6|NA|TRBV7-9|NA
CASSLDPPNSPLHF
TGTGCCAGCAGCTTAGACCCCCCTAATTCACCCCTCCACTTT
>TRBJ1-3|NA|TRBV7-2|few
CASSFEHSSGNTIYF
TGTGCCAGCAGCTTCGAGCACAGCTCTGGAAACACCATATATTTT
>TRBJ2-6|NA|TRBV5-1|many
CASSSDSGANVLTF
TGCGCCAGCAGCTCAGACTCTGGGGCCAACGTCCTGACTTTC
>TRBJ1-1|NA|TRBV7-2|NA
CASSWTVNTEAFF
TGTGCCAGCAGCTGGACAGTAAACACTGAAGCTTTCTTT
>TRBJ1-6|NA|TRBV11-2|many
CASSQGRYNSPLHF
TGTGCCAGCAGCCAAGGACGATATAATTCACCCCTCCACTTT
>TRBJ2-4|NA|TRBV7-9|NA
CASSLIWENIQYF
TGTGCCAGCAGCTTAATTTGGGAAAACATTCAGTACTTC
>TRBJ2-5|NA|TRBV20-1|many
CSARDGKRLVGETQYF
TGCAGTGCTAGAGATGGAAAGAGACTAGTAGGGGAGACCCAGTACTTC
>TRBJ2-6|NA|TRBV18|many
CASSLDGFSFPGPDVLTF
TGTGCCAGCTCGTTAGACGGGTTTTCCTTCCCCGGGCCGGACGTCCTGACTTTC
>TRBJ2-5|NA|TRBV12-3/TRBV12-4|NA
CASRGSGETQHF
TGTGCCAGCAGGGGTAGCGGCGAGACCCAGCACTTC
>TRBJ2-1|NA|TRBV5-4|few
CASSWSSAEQFF
TGTGCCAGCAGCTGGTCTAGTGCTGAGCAGTTCTTC
>TRBJ1-5|NA|TRBV4-1|many
CASSQGASANQPQHF
TGCGCCAGCAGCCAGGGGGCCAGCGCTAATCAGCCCCAGCATTTT
>TRBJ1-2|NA|TRBV12-3/TRBV12-4|NA
CASSFRQYGYTF
TGTGCCAGCAGTTTCAGGCAGTATGGCTACACCTTC